This entry concerns a single T cell receptor beta chain. Its target is not known. Clones were sequenced by immunoSEQ multiplex PCR, and TCRdb holds only the in-frame ones, with some missing. The sample records tens of thousands of clones, 75% to 80% being singletons. The data are from a study of vaccination effects on CD4 cells after COVID-19. About the study: Each participant was given two doses of one vaccine (BNT162b2 or mRNA-1273).

The CDR3 sequence is 15 residues long. Trimming shortened V by 0 bases and J by 4 bases, and 11 bases separated the two germline ends. Germline V CDR1 and CDR2: SGHRS, YFSETQ. Study-wide points: Substantial clonal contraction characterized both infection- and vaccine-induced clones late after vaccination. The study got few convalescent patients and did not collect any early post-infection timepoints.

It was after roughly ten days of culture that CD4+ T cells were isolated. Days 3 and 7 were when half the medium was replaced with IL-2 medium. J is TRBJ2-4 and V is TRBV5-1; D ambiguous. The source of this sequence is a human donor who received a COVID-19 vaccine. The sequenced sample was CD4+ T cells from PBMCs cultured without peptide, obtained before COVID-19 vaccination. The CDR3 sequence: CASSLGGGGKNIQYF. The CDR3 DNA follows: TGCGCCAGCAGCTTGGGGGGTGGTGGGAAAAACATTCAGTACTTC.